The 26 T cell receptor beta chains below come from one sample, sequenced in a study of molecular identifiers for immune sequencing clone quantification. MiXCR, run by TCRdb on the PCR reads, gives a single entry per CDR3 protein. The table has about 320,000 distinct CDR3 sequences, around a fifth seen once. Material: naive CD8+ T cells from blood, with Jurkat cell RNA spiked in. Sample subset: FACS-sorted CD8+CD4-CCR7+CD45RA+ naive T cells. These receptor sequences come from a human donor in good health. Some libraries in this study had Jurkat cell RNA spiked in.

Many counts were recorded for this clonotype. The J gene is TRBJ2-7, the V gene TRBV27; no reliable D call. The CDR3 is made up of 13 amino acids. Trimming cost V 3 bases and J 3 bases, with 9 bases left between them. In germline, CDR1 is MNHEY, CDR2 SMNVEV (reference sequence). This chain's CDR3 is CASSFASHYEQYF. The CDR3 DNA is TGTGCCAGCAGTTTCGCCAGCCACTACGAGCAGTACTTC.

This clonotype was seen ten or more times. The chain recombines TRBV6-5 with TRBJ1-6, with 7 nucleotides matching TRBD1. CDR1 is MNHEY, CDR2 SVGAGI, per germline. J lost 10 bases, V lost 2 bases, and 8 bases had no gene match. This CDR3 is 15 amino acids long. CDR3: CASSYGTGAGSPLHF. The CDR3, as DNA: TGTGCCAGCAGTTACGGTACAGGGGCTGGGTCACCCCTCCACTTT.

This sequence joins TRBV11-2 and TRBJ2-7; 8 nucleotides line up with TRBD1. The CDR3 runs 15 residues. Trimming at V came to 5 bases and at J to 0 bases, leaving 6 bases not matched to a gene. CDR1 is SGHAT and CDR2 is FQNNGV in the germline V gene. CDR3 in amino acids: CASSPRDRSSYEQYF. Here the CDR3 DNA reads TGTGCCAGCAGCCCCCGGGACAGGAGCTCCTACGAGCAGTACTTC.

The J gene is TRBJ1-5, the V gene TRBV11-2; maybe TRBD1 (5 bases). This CDR3 is built from 16 residues. With 5 bases removed from V and 1 base from J, the gap between germline ends came to 15 bases. Germline CDR1 SGHAT, CDR2 FQNNGV. The CDR3 region has the DNA TGTGCCAGCAGCGCCGGGACGTCGTACAGCAATCAGCCCCAGCATTTT. This codes for CASSAGTSYSNQPQHF.

This clonotype was counted at least ten times. This chain connects TRBV24-1 to TRBJ2-3, with a possible D match to TRBD2 (6 bases). There are 13 residues in the CDR3. CDR1 is KGHDR and CDR2 is SFDVKD in the germline V gene. The germline V and J ends were trimmed by 9 bases and 5 bases, with 14 bases remaining between them. CDR3 in amino acids: CATSGELRDTQYF. Written as DNA, the CDR3 is TGTGCCACCTCGGGGGAATTGAGAGATACGCAGTATTTT.

This clonotype was counted ten times or more. This rearrangement joins TRBV21-1 to TRBJ1-5; the D call of TRBD1 is as the table states it, not checked on the DNA. TRBV21-1 corresponds to a pseudogene. The CDR3 covers 15 residues. Here the CDR3 reads CASSSPTAFVQPQHF. The CDR3 coding sequence is TGTGCCAGCAGCAGCCCGACAGCCTTCGTTCAGCCCCAGCATTTT.

Remarks on this clonotype: An end of the junction differs from the germline gene, which may be a read error. The chain links TRBV19 to TRBJ2-1; D is uncertain. Germline CDR1 LNHDA, CDR2 SQIVND (reference sequence). The CDR3 contains 15 residues. CDR3 amino acids: CASAWSSSSYNEQIF. In nucleotides, the CDR3 is TGTGCCAGCGCTTGGTCCTCAAGTTCCTACAATGAGCAGATCTTC.

This clonotype occurred a few times. DNA for the CDR3: TGTGCCAGCAGTTCAGGGGCAGATTTCACAGATACGCAGTATTTT. It specifies CASSSGADFTDTQYF. V and J are TRBV12-3 or TRBV12-4 and TRBJ2-3; possible D gene TRBD1, 6 bases. V dropped 4 bases and J dropped 2 bases, with 13 bases sitting between them. The CDR3 covers 15 residues.

As concerns this clonotype: At one end the junction does not follow the germline gene, possibly because of a read error. The chain couples TRBV7-9 to TRBJ2-7; D not certain. The V gene's germline CDR1 is SEHNR and CDR2 FQNEAQ (reference sequence). The CDR3 has 12 amino acids. CDR3 loop: CASSLAGNEQHF. The DNA for the CDR3 is TGTGCCAGCAGCTTAGCAGGGAACGAGCAGCACTTC. The whole variable domain, remainder taken from reference TRBV7-9 and TRBJ2-7, is DTGVSQNPRHKITKRGQNVTFRCDPISEHNRLYWYRQTLGQGPEFLTYFQNEAQLEKSRLLSDRFSAERPKGSFSTLEIQRTEQGDSAMYLCASSLAGNEQHFGPGTRLTVT.

This clonotype was seen ten or more times. This chain joins TRBV9 and TRBJ1-2; no clear D gene. Germline assignment: CDR1 SGDLS and CDR2 YYNGEE. The CDR3 is 15 amino acids. Between the trimmed V and J ends, which lost 0 bases and 0 bases, there was a span of 9 bases. The CDR3 coding sequence is TGTGCCAGCAGCGTAGGGGTTACGGCTAACTATGGCTACACCTTC. This sequence encodes CASSVGVTANYGYTF.

The chain employs TRBV3-1 and TRBJ2-5; D possibly matches TRBD1 or TRBD2 (6 bases each). CDR1 is LGHDT, CDR2 YNNKEL, per germline (reference sequence). V gave up 4 bases and J gave up 5 bases, with 11 bases separating them. The CDR3 is 13 residues long. The CDR3 bases are TGTGCCAGCAGCCGTGGGGGGCTGGAGACCCAGTACTTC. It translates to CASSRGGLETQYF.

In this sample, this clonotype turned up many times. The J gene is TRBJ2-7, the V gene TRBV6-6; D may be TRBD2 (6 bases). This CDR3 comprises 15 residues. The V end lost 6 bases, the J end lost 2 bases, and 17 bases lay between the germline ends. Germline CDR1 and CDR2: MNHNY and SVGAGI (reference sequence). This CDR3 is CASSLDGRTPYEQYF. The CDR3 DNA reads TGTGCCAGCAGCCTAGACGGGAGAACCCCCTACGAGCAGTACTTC.

This clonotype was found many times. The V call is TRBV5-1, the J call TRBJ2-3, with TRBD1 matching 7 bases. Germline CDR1 SGHRS, CDR2 YFSETQ. V lost 4 bases to trimming and J lost 0 bases; unmatched junction nucleotides: 2. The CDR3 is 14 amino acids. The CDR3 protein is CASSGGQSTDTQYF. CDR3 nucleotide sequence: TGCGCCAGCAGCGGGGGACAGAGCACAGATACGCAGTATTTT.

In this sample, this clonotype turned up a few times. Here the CDR3 reads CASRSQTGDSGNQPQHF. The CDR3 DNA is TGTGCCAGCAGATCGCAGACAGGGGACTCCGGCAATCAGCCCCAGCATTTT. The rearrangement joins TRBV27 to TRBJ1-5, with 8 nucleotides matching TRBD1. The CDR3 is made up of 17 amino acids. V lost 6 bases to trimming and J lost 2 bases; unmatched junction nucleotides: 12. Looked up from germline, CDR1 is MNHEY and CDR2 is SMNVEV (reference sequence).

This clonotype appeared a few times. The V and J genes are TRBV27 and TRBJ1-5; 7 bases are a match to TRBD1. Per germline, CDR1 MNHEY and CDR2 SMNVEV (reference sequence). This CDR3 region has 14 residues. V gave up 6 bases and J gave up 11 bases; unmatched junction bases: 13. CDR3 DNA: TGTGCCAGCAGCGGCGGGACAGCACTCGGGGCCCAGCATTTT. Translated: CASSGGTALGAQHF.

This clonotype appeared many times. The J gene is TRBJ2-7, the V gene TRBV25-1, with D possibly being TRBD2 (6 bases). Between the trimmed V and J ends, which lost 4 bases and 3 bases, there was a span of 7 bases. CDR1 MGHDK and CDR2 SYGVNS come from the germline V gene. The CDR3 is 12 amino acids. The CDR3 spells CASSAGDYEQYF. The CDR3 DNA sequence: TGTGCCAGCAGTGCGGGGGACTACGAGCAGTACTTC.

This clonotype has a handful of counts. V gene TRBV6-5 combines with J gene TRBJ2-7, with D uncertain. The length of the CDR3 is 13 residues. Deletions cut 0 bases from V and 6 bases from J, with 9 bases between. Germline-derived CDR1 and CDR2 are MNHEY and SVGAGI. This chain's CDR3 is CASSYSFRAEQYF. The CDR3 nucleotides are TGTGCCAGCAGTTACTCGTTTCGGGCCGAGCAGTACTTC.

This clonotype has a single count. One end of the junction fails to match germline, which may point to a read error. This chain uses TRBV7-2 with TRBJ2-7; TRBD2 might be the D (5 bases). Germline-derived CDR1 and CDR2 are SGHTA and FQGNSA. The CDR3 spans 14 residues. CDR3 nucleotide sequence: TGTGCCAGCAGCTTAGTCGGGGTAGTCGACGAGCAGTGCTTC. Residues: CASSLVGVVDEQCF.

At least ten counts were recorded for this clonotype. The chain's CDR3 is CASSYASGGPTDTQYF. The CDR3 nucleotides are TGTGCCAGCAGTTACGCTAGCGGGGGCCCCACAGATACGCAGTATTTT. V gene TRBV6-5 combines with J gene TRBJ2-3; TRBD2 matches at 10 bases. Germline V CDR1 and CDR2: MNHEY, SVGAGI. The V gene end was trimmed by 2 bases and the J gene end by 2 bases; junction bases not matched to a gene: 4. This CDR3 is built from 16 residues.

In this sample, this clonotype turned up many times. This chain joins TRBV6-6 and TRBJ2-3, with unresolved D. The CDR3 consists of 15 residues. V lost 2 bases to trimming and J lost 2 bases, with 11 bases between them. Germline CDR1 MNHNY, CDR2 SVGAGI (reference sequence). The DNA for the CDR3 is TGTGCCAGCAGTTACAGAGGTACTTTCACAGATACGCAGTATTTT. Encoded protein: CASSYRGTFTDTQYF.

The rearrangement uses TRBV12-3 or TRBV12-4 and TRBJ2-7; TRBD1 matches at 7 bases. V was clipped by 6 bases and J by 3 bases; unmatched bases: 5. The CDR3 consists of 13 residues. CDR3 nucleotide sequence: TGTGCCAGCAGGATGGGACAGAGCTACGAGCAGTACTTC. This sequence encodes CASRMGQSYEQYF.

This clonotype has a count of ten or more. The rearrangement joins TRBV12-3 or TRBV12-4 to TRBJ1-1; 7 bases line up with TRBD1. The V segment lost 10 bases and the J segment 1 base; nucleotides outside the gene matches: 6. The CDR3 runs 13 residues. CDR3 region: CATHRGTNTEAFF. The CDR3 nucleotides are TGTGCCACCCACAGGGGAACGAACACTGAAGCTTTCTTT.

Note on this clonotype: Because the CDR3 is missing its conserved closing phenylalanine or tryptophan, this is likely a read error. The CDR3 reads CATSYPTDNTPYSNQPQHS. In DNA form, the CDR3 reads TGTGCCACTTCATACCCTACAGACAACACTCCTTATAGCAATCAGCCCCAGCATTCT. The rearrangement links TRBV24-1 to TRBJ1-5; D call uncertain. The CDR3 extends over 19 amino acids. The germline CDR1 and CDR2 sequences are KGHDR and SFDVKD. Deletions cut 10 bases from V and 0 bases from J, with 27 bases between.

This clonotype was observed many times. The rearrangement links TRBV30 to TRBJ2-7; no firm D call. Germline V CDR1 and CDR2: GTSNPN, SVGIG (reference sequence). The V and J ends lost 0 bases and 6 bases respectively, with 9 bases between them. CDR3 length: 12 residues. The CDR3 region has the DNA TGTGCCTGGAGTGTCCTTGGTTTCGAGCAGTACTTC. This translates into CAWSVLGFEQYF. Based on the CDR3 plus reference TRBV30 and TRBJ2-7, the full variable domain is SQTIHQWPATLVQPVGSPLSLECTVEGTSNPNLYWYRQAAGRGLQLLFYSVGIGQISSEVPQNLSASRPQDRQFILSSKKLLLSDSGFYLCAWSVLGFEQYFGPGTRLTVT.

At least ten counts were recorded for this clonotype. The chain carries TRBV2 and TRBJ2-7, with 7 bases identical to TRBD2. V lost 4 bases, J lost 7 bases, and 4 bases stayed unmatched. CDR1 and CDR2 (germline): SNHLY, FYNNEI. This CDR3 spans 12 amino acids. In DNA form, the CDR3 reads TGTGCCAGCAGTGTGCGGGGGTCGGAGCAGTACTTC. This gives the protein CASSVRGSEQYF.

This clonotype was recorded many times. The chain combines TRBV15 with TRBJ2-2; D perhaps matches TRBD1 (6 bases). This CDR3 region has 14 residues. The V gene lost 6 bases and the J gene lost 3 bases, with 11 bases spanning the gap. CDR1 is LNHNV and CDR2 is YYDKDF in the germline V gene (reference sequence). CDR3 in DNA: TGTGCCACCAGTAACCCAGGGGACACCGGGGAGCTGTTTTTT. Protein: CATSNPGDTGELFF.